One T cell receptor (beta chain) is described in this entry. This entry belongs to a study of TIL therapy for anti-PD-1-resistant metastatic lung cancer. Study context: Tumors had a median PD-L1 proportion score of 4.5% to 7%. Half of patients were current or former smokers.

The libraries were made with immunoSEQ v3. Measured with immunoSEQ multiplex PCR; TCRdb has only the in-frame clones, and not every one. The sample records tens of thousands of clones, 65% to 90% being singletons. CDR1 and CDR2 (germline): MNHEY, SMNVEV (reference sequence). V lost 2 bases and J 0 bases, leaving 8 bases between the germline ends. The CDR3 length is 14 residues. Time point: pre-treatment sample, taken before nivolumab and TIL therapy. Enrollment ran from 2017 to early 2020. The clonotype originates from a person between 25 and 79 years old with non-small cell lung cancer. The sample in question was blood, obtained at baseline. J is TRBJ2-7 and V is TRBV27; D possibly corresponds to TRBD2 (5 bases). CDR3 sequence: CASSLSGSSYEQYF. The CDR3 DNA sequence: TGTGCCAGCAGTTTAAGCGGTAGCTCCTACGAGCAGTACTTC.